The present T cell receptor beta chain was sequenced within a study of blood T cell repertoires in COVID-19. Assay used: immunoSEQ multiplex PCR; TCRdb lists only in-frame clones, some missing. The sample holds 260,000 or so clones, roughly 76% seen once. CDR1 KGHDR and CDR2 SFDVKD come from the germline V gene. V lost 1 base and J lost 5; bases outside the gene matches: 6. CDR3 length: 17 amino acids. The rearrangement joins TRBV24-1 to TRBJ2-1; 11 bases agree with TRBD1. The receptor comes from a woman of 80 years or more with COVID-19, enrolled during active disease. The sample consisted of peripheral blood. CDR3 nucleotide sequence: TGTGCCACCAGTGATTTAGGGGGACAGGGGGGGAACAATGAGCAGTTCTTC. It specifies CATSDLGGQGGNNEQFF.